Listed below are T cell receptor beta chains from one sample, sequenced in a study of blood T cells in healthy people across ages. MiXCR, applied by TCRdb to the 5' RACE reads, yields one record per CDR3 protein. The table includes more than 650,000 distinct CDR3 sequences, over 20% detected once. Sequenced material: blood. All receptors come from an older man in good health. Both conserved end residues are part of each CDR3. The order of the fields is V gene, D gene, clone size, J gene, CDR3 length, CDR3 protein, CDR3 DNA. The D gene is left open where the match is weak. The size of a clone is reported for some rows only, either as once, few or many, or as a class for expanded clones.

>TRBV20-1|TRBD1|NA|TRBJ2-7|15
CSAREETGTAYEQYF
TGCAGTGCTAGAGAGGAAACCGGGACAGCCTACGAGCAGTACTTC
>TRBV6-1|NA|NA|TRBJ2-7|16
CASSEAMGRSSYEQYF
TGTGCCAGCAGTGAAGCGATGGGGAGAAGCTCCTACGAGCAGTACTTC
>TRBV4-1|TRBD1|NA|TRBJ1-6|16
CASSQKGAERNSPLHF
TGCGCCAGCAGCCAAAAGGGGGCCGAGAGGAATTCACCCCTCCACTTT
>TRBV4-1|NA|NA|TRBJ2-5|15
CASSLQGNSPETQYF
TGCGCCAGCAGCCTACAGGGCAACAGTCCAGAGACCCAGTACTTC
>TRBV10-3|TRBD1|few|TRBJ1-5|14
CAIGGTGDNQPQHF
TGTGCCATCGGAGGGACAGGCGACAATCAGCCCCAGCATTTT
>TRBV12-3/TRBV12-4|NA|few|TRBJ1-1|14
CASSPGLGGTEAFF
TGTGCCAGCAGTCCGGGACTCGGGGGAACTGAAGCTTTCTTT
>TRBV4-3|NA|few|TRBJ1-3|15
CASSPTPGAGNTIYF
TGCGCCAGCAGCCCAACCCCAGGGGCTGGAAACACCATATATTTT
>TRBV24-1|NA|NA|TRBJ2-3|13
CATSDSHTDTQYF
TGTGCCACCAGTGATTCCCACACAGATACGCAGTATTTT
>TRBV15|NA|few|TRBJ2-1|13
CATSVAEDYEQFF
TGTGCCACCAGCGTAGCGGAGGACTATGAGCAGTTCTTC
>TRBV20-1|TRBD2|NA|TRBJ2-7|12
CSATGGRYEQYF
TGCAGTGCTACGGGGGGAAGGTACGAGCAGTACTTC
>TRBV24-1|NA|NA|TRBJ1-1|15
CATSDWGTSNTEAFF
TGTGCCACCAGTGATTGGGGGACATCGAACACTGAAGCTTTCTTT
>TRBV20-1|NA|NA|TRBJ2-4|15
CSARNSLIAQNIQYF
TGCAGTGCTAGAAACAGCCTAATAGCCCAAAACATTCAGTACTTC
>TRBV20-1|NA|NA|TRBJ2-2|17
CSATPAWGQEGTGELFF
TGCAGTGCTACCCCTGCTTGGGGGCAAGAGGGCACCGGGGAGCTGTTTTTT
>TRBV29-1|NA|few|TRBJ2-1|14
CSVEGQDLGNEQFF
TGCAGCGTTGAGGGTCAAGACCTGGGAAATGAGCAGTTCTTC
>TRBV10-3|NA|few|TRBJ1-4|17
CAISNKEAGATNEKLVF
TGTGCCATCAGTAACAAAGAAGCGGGGGCAACTAATGAAAAACTGGTTTTT
>TRBV9|TRBD1|few|TRBJ1-2|16
CASSVEGTGKRRGYTF
TGTGCCAGCAGCGTGGAGGGGACAGGGAAGAGGCGCGGCTACACCTTC
>TRBV7-9|NA|few|TRBJ1-6|14
CASSLAGYRSPLHF
TGTGCCAGCAGCTTGGCGGGGTACCGGTCACCCCTCCACTTT
>TRBV5-1|NA|NA|TRBJ1-1|15
CASTPADSPGLGAFF
TGCGCCAGCACGCCGGCCGATTCACCGGGGCTCGGGGCTTTCTTT
>TRBV18|TRBD1|few|TRBJ1-1|14
CASSPQGAGSEAFF
TGTGCCAGCTCACCGCAGGGGGCAGGGTCTGAAGCTTTCTTT
>TRBV7-9|NA|NA|TRBJ2-3|15
CASSFRTANTDTQYF
TGTGCCAGCAGCTTCAGGACAGCGAATACAGATACGCAGTATTTT
>TRBV27|NA|NA|TRBJ2-7|15
CASSLGRPSNYDWYF
TGTGCCAGCAGTTTAGGAAGACCCTCTAACTATGATTGGTACTTC
>TRBV10-3|TRBD2|few|TRBJ2-1|18
CAISESTSRTGGYNEQFF
TGTGCCATCAGTGAGTCGACATCGAGGACGGGGGGATACAATGAGCAGTTCTTC
>TRBV12-3/TRBV12-4|NA|NA|TRBJ2-7|15
CASSSSSTPPGEQYF
TGTGCCAGCAGTTCATCCTCCACCCCGCCCGGCGAGCAGTACTTC
>TRBV6-2/TRBV6-3|NA|NA|TRBJ2-3|12
CASTEETDTQYF
TGTGCCAGCACAGAAGAGACAGATACGCAGTATTTT
>TRBV6-5|NA|few|TRBJ2-3|14
CASRGGGSADTQYF
TGTGCCAGCAGGGGGGGGGGCTCGGCAGATACGCAGTATTTT
>TRBV6-2/TRBV6-3|NA|NA|TRBJ1-2|13
CASSPDSYYGYTF
TGTGCCAGCAGCCCAGACAGCTACTATGGCTACACCTTC
>TRBV7-3|TRBD2|NA|TRBJ2-1|15
CASSRLGGAYNEQFF
TGTGCCAGCAGCCGTCTGGGGGGGGCCTACAATGAGCAGTTCTTC
>TRBV6-5|NA|few|TRBJ2-7|16
CASSRLSGWGAREQYF
TGTGCCAGCAGCCGGCTTTCCGGGTGGGGGGCACGGGAGCAGTACTTC
>TRBV5-1|NA|NA|TRBJ2-6|17
CASSFDRPRGEANVLTF
TGCGCCAGCAGCTTCGACAGGCCTAGGGGTGAGGCCAACGTCCTGACTTTC
>TRBV7-9|NA|few|TRBJ2-3|15
CASSFGGTFADTQYF
TGTGCCAGCAGCTTTGGAGGGACATTTGCAGATACGCAGTATTTT
>TRBV18|TRBD1|NA|TRBJ1-2|14
CASSRERGQDGYTF
TGTGCCAGCTCCCGCGAGAGGGGGCAGGATGGCTACACCTTC
>TRBV6-5|TRBD1|NA|TRBJ1-6|15
CASSRQGAWNSPLHF
TGTGCCAGCAGCCGACAGGGGGCTTGGAATTCACCCCTCCACTTT
>TRBV2|NA|NA|TRBJ2-3|14
CASRLTYGADTQYF
TGTGCCAGCAGACTTACATACGGGGCCGATACGCAGTATTTT
>TRBV20-1|NA|few|TRBJ1-1|11
CSASIDTEAFF
TGCAGTGCTTCGATAGACACTGAAGCTTTCTTT
>TRBV4-1|NA|NA|TRBJ2-7|19
CASSQDPGGDSIMTYEQYF
TGCGCCAGCAGCCAAGACCCTGGAGGGGATTCCATCATGACCTACGAGCAGTACTTC
>TRBV9|NA|few|TRBJ1-4|13
CASSVDWREKLFF
TGTGCCAGCAGCGTAGACTGGAGGGAAAAACTGTTTTTT
>TRBV20-1|TRBD2|NA|TRBJ2-1|16
CSADGTSGAWGNEQFF
TGCAGTGCTGACGGGACTAGCGGGGCTTGGGGGAATGAGCAGTTCTTC
>TRBV7-2|TRBD2|few|TRBJ2-7|16
CASSLARSSGPYEQYF
TGTGCCAGCAGCTTAGCGAGGTCTAGCGGGCCTTACGAGCAGTACTTC
>TRBV7-8|NA|NA|TRBJ2-1|14
CASSFWLMGNEQFF
TGTGCCAGCAGCTTTTGGCTCATGGGCAATGAGCAGTTCTTC
>TRBV3-1|NA|few|TRBJ1-2|13
CASSHEANYGYTF
TGTGCCAGCAGCCACGAAGCTAACTATGGCTACACCTTC
>TRBV4-1|NA|few|TRBJ1-1|13
CASSQDRENSAFF
TGCGCCAGCAGCCAAGATCGGGAAAATTCAGCTTTCTTT
>TRBV5-1|NA|few|TRBJ2-7|16
CASSLVGDTISYEQYF
TGCGCCAGCAGCTTGGTAGGGGACACCATTTCCTACGAGCAGTACTTC
>TRBV28|NA|few|TRBJ1-4|15
CASSSPPKANEKLFF
TGTGCCAGCAGTTCCCCCCCGAAGGCTAATGAAAAACTGTTTTTT